This entry concerns a single T cell receptor (beta chain). A single record per CDR3 protein comes from TCRdb applying MiXCR to the 5' RACE reads. Of 25,000 to 35,000 distinct CDR3 sequences listed, around 7% were seen once; the top ten hold less than 3%. These data come from a study of early T cells in non-severe SARS-CoV-2 infection. Germline V CDR1 and CDR2: SGHAT, FQNNGV. V was trimmed by 0 bases and J by 7 bases, leaving 13 bases between them. The CDR3 is 14 residues long. The rearrangement joins TRBV11-2 to TRBJ2-7; TRBD2 might be the D (6 bases). This TCR came from an adult who was a healthcare worker with PCR-confirmed SARS-CoV-2 infection or an uninfected control (not recorded which). The material sequenced was whole blood. In DNA, the CDR3 is TGTGCCAGCAGCTTAGATCGGGGGAGTGAGGAGCAGTACTTC. Encoded protein: CASSLDRGSEEQYF.